The present T cell receptor (beta chain) was sequenced within a study of blood T cell repertoires in COVID-19. About the research overall: The United States, Italy and Spain were the sources of the acute and convalescent COVID-19 samples.

This table comes from immunoSEQ multiplex PCR, and its TCRdb copy is limited to in-frame clones, with some not included. Of around 200,000 clones in the sample, around nine tenths were seen once. Germline assignment: CDR1 MNHEY and CDR2 SVGAGI. CDR3 size: 14 residues. V was trimmed by 7 bases and J by 5 bases, leaving 16 bases between them. Sequenced sample: peripheral blood. The TCR was taken from a young woman who had recovered from COVID-19. The J gene is TRBJ2-3, the V gene TRBV6-5; TRBD2 is a possible D gene (7 bases). CDR3 in DNA: TGTGCCAGCATGTGGGGGCCGGGAGGAGATACGCAGTATTTT. As protein: CASMWGPGGDTQYF.